Listed below are T cell receptor beta chains from one sample, sequenced in a study of technical replicates of blood from a few donors. Assay: immunoSEQ multiplex PCR; the TCRdb copy retains only in-frame clones and omits some. The table shows over 60,000 clones, with around 93% occurring only once. The sample taken for sequencing was T cells isolated from PBMCs. The receptor source for this set is a human donor in good health. Both conserved end residues are part of each CDR3. Fields, in order: J gene, clone size, V gene, D gene, CDR3 DNA, CDR3 protein. A D gene is named only where the DNA matches it firmly. Size is stated for part of the rows, as once, few or many counts, or as a class when the clone is expanded.

>TRBJ2-7|NA|TRBV11-2|TRBD2
TGTGCCAGCAGCTTAACTAGCGGGGGGGCCGCGTGGTCCTACGAGCAGTACTTC
CASSLTSGGAAWSYEQYF
>TRBJ1-2|NA|TRBV2|TRBD1
TGTGCCAGCAGCGTACAGGGGGCTTATGGCTACACCTTC
CASSVQGAYGYTF
>TRBJ1-6|NA|TRBV9|NA
TGTGCCAGCAGCGAGGACAGTGGGGATTCACCCCTCCACTTT
CASSEDSGDSPLHF
>TRBJ1-4|NA|TRBV5-4|TRBD1
TGTGCCAGCAGCTTTGGGGGACAGGGTGATGAAAAACTGTTTTTT
CASSFGGQGDEKLFF
>TRBJ2-2|once|TRBV19|NA
TGTGCCAGTTCGGTCGGAGTGGGGAACACCGGGGAGCTGTTTTTT
CASSVGVGNTGELFF
>TRBJ2-1|NA|TRBV5-1|NA
TGCGCCAGCAGCTTGGAAGTGGGGGGATACAATGAGCAGTTCTTC
CASSLEVGGYNEQFF
>TRBJ1-3|once|TRBV7-9|NA
TGTGCCAGCAGCTACCCGTTGACAGCCAGCTCTGGAAACACCATATATTTT
CASSYPLTASSGNTIYF
>TRBJ1-1|NA|TRBV13|NA
TGTGCCAGCAGGGGCAGGGAATTGAACACTGAAGCTTTCTTT
CASRGRELNTEAFF
>TRBJ2-3|NA|TRBV7-2|TRBD1
TGTGCCAGCAGGGACAGGGAGAGAAAGCAGTATTTT
CASRDRERKQYF
>TRBJ1-2|NA|TRBV19|NA
TGTGCCAGTAGTATAGGGCAAAACGGCTACACCTTC
CASSIGQNGYTF
>TRBJ2-1|NA|TRBV23-1|NA
TGCGCCAGCAGTCTCCCGGGGATGGCTGAGCAGTTCTTC
CASSLPGMAEQFF
>TRBJ1-1|few|TRBV5-1|NA
TGCGCCAGCAGCTTGGACAGGATGAACACTGAAGCTTTCTTT
CASSLDRMNTEAFF
>TRBJ1-5|NA|TRBV27|NA
TGTGCCAGCAGTTTTGGATCGGGAAGACAGCCCCAGCATTTT
CASSFGSGRQPQHF
>TRBJ2-5|NA|TRBV13|TRBD1
TGTGCCAGCAGCGGCAGTACAGGGGGGCAAGAGACCCAGTACTTC
CASSGSTGGQETQYF
>TRBJ1-1|NA|TRBV6-1|NA
TGTGCCAGCAGTGAAGGGGGCCCCGGGGGATCTGAAGCTTTCTTT
CASSEGGPGGSEAFF
>TRBJ1-2|NA|TRBV4-1|TRBD1
TGCGCCAGCAGCCAGGGACAGGGGAACGATGGCTACACCTTC
CASSQGQGNDGYTF
>TRBJ1-1|NA|TRBV14|TRBD1
TGTGCCAGCAGCCAATTTGGGACAGGGTCGTCTGCGAACACTGAAGCTTTCTTT
CASSQFGTGSSANTEAFF
>TRBJ1-1|NA|TRBV29-1|TRBD1
TGCAGCGTTCGACAGGGGGACAGACCGGAAGCTTTCTTT
CSVRQGDRPEAFF